The text below deals with one T cell receptor (beta chain). Assay: immunoSEQ multiplex PCR; the TCRdb copy retains only in-frame clones and omits some. Of 330,000 or so clones in the sample, less than 75% were seen once. CDR3 length equals 14 residues. The ends lost 5 bases at V and 7 bases at J; junction bases unmatched: 5. CDR1 and CDR2 (germline): SGHNT, YYREEE (reference sequence). The sample belongs to a study of shared clonotypes between healthy human individuals. The specimen was memory CD4+ T cells sorted from blood. Subset indicated: CD45RA-negative fraction. The sequence derives from a man aged 25 to 40 in good health. V is TRBV5-4 and J is TRBJ2-1; 11 positions agree with TRBD2. The CDR3 DNA is TGTGCCAGCAGTTTTAGCGGGAGGGGAAATGAGCAGTTCTTC. It translates to CASSFSGRGNEQFF. Based on the CDR3 plus reference TRBV5-4 and TRBJ2-1, the full variable domain is ETGVTQSPTHLIKTRGQQVTLRCSSQSGHNTVSWYQQALGQGPQFIFQYYREEENGRGNFPPRFSGLQFPNYSSELNVNALELDDSALYLCASSFSGRGNEQFFGPGTRLTVL.